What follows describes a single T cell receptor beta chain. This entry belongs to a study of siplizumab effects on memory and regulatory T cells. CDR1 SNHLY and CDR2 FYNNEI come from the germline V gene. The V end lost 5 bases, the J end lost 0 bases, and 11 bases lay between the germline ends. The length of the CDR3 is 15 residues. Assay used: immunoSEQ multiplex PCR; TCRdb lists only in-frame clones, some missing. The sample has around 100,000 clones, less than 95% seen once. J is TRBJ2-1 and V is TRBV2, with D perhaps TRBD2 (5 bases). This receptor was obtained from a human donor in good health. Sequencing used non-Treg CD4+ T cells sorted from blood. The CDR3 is CASSLLGSSYNEQFF. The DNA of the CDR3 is TGTGCCAGCAGTCTACTGGGGAGCTCCTACAATGAGCAGTTCTTC.